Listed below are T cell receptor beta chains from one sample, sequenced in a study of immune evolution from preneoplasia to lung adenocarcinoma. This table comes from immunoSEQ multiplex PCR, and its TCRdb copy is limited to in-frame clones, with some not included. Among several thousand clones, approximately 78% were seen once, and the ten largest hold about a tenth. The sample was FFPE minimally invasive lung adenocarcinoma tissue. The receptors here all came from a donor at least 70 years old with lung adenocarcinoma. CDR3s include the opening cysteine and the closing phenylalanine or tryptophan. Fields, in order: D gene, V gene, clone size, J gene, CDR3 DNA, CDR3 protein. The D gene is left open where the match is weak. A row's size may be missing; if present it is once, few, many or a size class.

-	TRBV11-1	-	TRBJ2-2	TGTGCCAGCAGCCCTTCCCGGGACTCGAACACCGGGGAGCTGTTTTTT	CASSPSRDSNTGELFF
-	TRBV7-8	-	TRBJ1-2	TGTGCCAGCAGCTTTACAGGGCAGGATGGCTACACCTTC	CASSFTGQDGYTF
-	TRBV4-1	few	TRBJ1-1	TGCGCCAGCAGCCAAGAAAGGGGAAAGGGTGAGGCCTTCGCTGAAGCTTTCTTT	CASSQERGKGEAFAEAFF
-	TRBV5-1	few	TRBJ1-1	TGCGCCAGCAGCTTGACAGGGATGAACACTGAAGCTTTCTTT	CASSLTGMNTEAFF
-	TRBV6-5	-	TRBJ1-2	TGTGCCAGCAACCCCGCAACAGGAAAATATGGCTACGCCTTC	CASNPATGKYGYAF
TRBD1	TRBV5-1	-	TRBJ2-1	TGCGCCAGCAGCTTGGGGGGTACAGGGGGCAAGATCAATGAGCAGTTCTTC	CASSLGGTGGKINEQFF
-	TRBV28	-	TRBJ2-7	TGTGCCAGCAGCCCTAGGATCAGGGTCTACGAGCAGTACTTC	CASSPRIRVYEQYF
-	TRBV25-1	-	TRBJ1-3	TGTGCCAGCAGTCCCCCAATGGGGGCCCCCTCTGGAAACACCATATATTTT	CASSPPMGAPSGNTIYF
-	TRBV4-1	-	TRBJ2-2	TGCGCCACCGCCGAACCAAGGACCGGGGAGCTGTTTTTT	CATAEPRTGELFF
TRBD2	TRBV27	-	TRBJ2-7	TGTGCCAGCGGCCCCTGGGGCGGGAGATACGAGCAGTACTTC	CASGPWGGRYEQYF
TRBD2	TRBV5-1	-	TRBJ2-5	TGCGCCAGCAGCTTTTGGGCGGGAGTGGAGGAGGAGACCCAGTACTTC	CASSFWAGVEEETQYF
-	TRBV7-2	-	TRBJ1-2	TGTGCCAGCAGCTTAGCTGGGACACACCCGACGGGCTACACCTTC	CASSLAGTHPTGYTF
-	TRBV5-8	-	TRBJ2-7	TGTGCCAGCAGCTTGGACGGGGCCAGGGGCTCCTACGAGCAGTACTTC	CASSLDGARGSYEQYF
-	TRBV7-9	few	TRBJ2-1	TGTGCCAGCAGCTTGGGCTTAGGCTATGAGCAGTTCTTC	CASSLGLGYEQFF
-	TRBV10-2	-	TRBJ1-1	TGCGTCAGCAGTGAGTCGGCCAGGTCGGACACTGAAGCTTTCTTT	CVSSESARSDTEAFF
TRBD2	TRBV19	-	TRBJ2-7	TGTGCCAGTAGTGCCAGCGGGAGGGCCACCTACGAGCAGTACTTC	CASSASGRATYEQYF
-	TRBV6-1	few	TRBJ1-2	TGTGCCAGCCACAGAAGCAACGGTTTTAGTGGCTACACCTTC	CASHRSNGFSGYTF
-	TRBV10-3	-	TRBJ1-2	TGTGCCATCACCCCACGGTCGGGGGCGCGAGGCTACACCTTC	CAITPRSGARGYTF
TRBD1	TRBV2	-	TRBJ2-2	TGTGCCAGCAGTGTTGACAGGGGAAGCACCGGGGAGCTGTTTTTT	CASSVDRGSTGELFF